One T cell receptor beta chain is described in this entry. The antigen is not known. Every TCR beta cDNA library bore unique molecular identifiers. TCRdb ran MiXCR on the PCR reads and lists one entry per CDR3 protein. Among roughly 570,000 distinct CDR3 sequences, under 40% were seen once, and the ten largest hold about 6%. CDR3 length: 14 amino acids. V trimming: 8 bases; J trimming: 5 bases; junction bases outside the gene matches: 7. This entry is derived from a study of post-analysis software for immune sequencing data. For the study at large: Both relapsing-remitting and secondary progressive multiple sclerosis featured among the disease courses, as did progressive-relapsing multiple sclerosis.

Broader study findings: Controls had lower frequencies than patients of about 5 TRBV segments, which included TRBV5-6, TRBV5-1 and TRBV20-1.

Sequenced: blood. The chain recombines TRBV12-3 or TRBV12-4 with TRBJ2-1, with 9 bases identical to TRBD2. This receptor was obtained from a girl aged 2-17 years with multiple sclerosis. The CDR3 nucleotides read TGTGCCAGCCGTAGACTAGCGGCCGACAATGAGCAGTTCTTC. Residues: CASRRLAADNEQFF.